This TCR beta chain was found in a study of low-dose radiotherapy and immunotherapy resistance in tumors (dated by TCRdb to between 2021 and 2022). Notes on the research overall: In Cohort 1, each fraction delivered 0.5 Gy every 2 weeks, and the prescribed total PTV dose was 6.5 Gy. The trial did not randomize participants into treatment groups. Intravenous cyclophosphamide at 200 mg/m2 was administered every two weeks, one day ahead of each radiation and immunotherapy administration. Eight patients were included in the translational analysis, namely three from the first dose cohort plus the first five from the second dose cohort. Patients took aspirin 300 mg orally once daily for four cycles, starting on cycle 1 day 1. Nivolumab was administered intravenously as a 240 mg flat dose every two weeks, and ipilimumab was administered intravenously at 1 mg/kg every six weeks. In Cohort 2, 1 Gy per fraction was delivered every two weeks, for a total of 13 Gy over 26 weeks.

As for this clonotype: Its target antigen remains unknown. There are no base qualities to consult, and no much larger clone falls within one base.

Sequencing was carried out with an Illumina HiSeq 2500. Superscript III and a set of TRAV- and TRBV-specific primers were used to synthesize first-strand cDNA, so that both TCRalpha and TCRbeta chains were covered. TCRs were amplified with Phusion for 20 PCR cycles, with a constant-region primer paired with the adapter attached to the V primers. Isolated mRNA was amplified with the MessageAmp II aRNA Amplification Kit, using a roughly 17-hour in vitro transcription at 37°C. The Dynabeads mRNA DIRECT Purification Kit was used to isolate mRNA for TCR sequencing. Indexed Illumina adapters were added in a second Phusion PCR of 25 to 30 cycles, after which AMPure XP beads were used to purify the products. The paper's data handling went like this. Custom Perl scripts were used to pool TCR sequences that encoded the same protein, to remove out-of-frame sequences, and to calculate the abundance of each clonotype. Any TCR sequence backed by just one read was left out of the analysis. Shannon entropy, Gini index, clonality, richness, and the frequency of TCRs shared between repertoires were included as repertoire metrics. TCRdb took the public reads, trimmed them with fastp at Q25, ran MiXCR for clone calling and kept in-frame beta chains. Records with the same CDR3 protein are collapsed into one entry carrying the most frequent genes and DNA. TCRdb, rather than the study authors, made the V and J calls. The sample has tens of thousands of distinct CDR3 sequences on record, about a third of them singletons. The top ten hold 8.5% to 14% of the sample.

Explained via the paper, the time point label denotes: before trial treatment. The donors came from RACIN, which was a single-arm phase I dose-escalation trial that paired nivolumab and ipilimumab with aspirin, low-dose cyclophosphamide and low-dose radiotherapy. Patients with advanced, TIL-negative solid tumors were considered eligible. Germline trimming amounts to 4 bases on V and 6 bases on J, with 15 as the count of junction bases outside the gene matches. CDR1 and CDR2 are read off the germline V gene (reference sequence) as SEHNR and FQNEAQ. The CDR3 contains 16 residues, cysteine and phenylalanine counted. The kept DNA is CDR3 alone, 48 bases in frame from the first base.

The sample consisted of PBMCs, taken before treatment. In this chain, TRBV7-9 is recombined with TRBJ2-7, with 7 bases matching TRBD1. The sequence was collected from a female donor with ovarian cancer. The DNA sequence is TGTGCCAGCAGCTCCCGGCGCCGACAGGGAGTCGGCGAGCAGTACTTC. It translates as CASSSRRRQGVGEQYF. The reference TRBV7-9 and TRBJ2-7 proteins fill in what lies around the CDR3, so the full variable domain reads DTGVSQNPRHKITKRGQNVTFRCDPISEHNRLYWYRQTLGQGPEFLTYFQNEAQLEKSRLLSDRFSAERPKGSFSTLEIQRTEQGDSAMYLCASSSRRRQGVGEQYFGPGTRLTVT.